A selection of T cell receptor beta chains follows, all from one sample in a study of shared clonotypes between healthy human individuals. TCRdb's copy holds only in-frame clones and misses some; the assay was immunoSEQ multiplex PCR. The table has 1.5 million to 2.5 million clones, 85% to 95% seen once. The sequencing input was naive CD8+ T cells sorted from blood. The source of these receptors is a man in his late teens or twenties in good health. The CDR3 runs from the conserved cysteine through the conserved F or W. D genes are given only for firm matches. Clone sizes are given selectively: once, few, many, or a class where the clone is expanded.

J,D,size,V,DNA,CDR3
TRBJ2-7,TRBD1,.,TRBV11-2,TGTGCCAGCAGCTCCCCCGGGACAGGGCTTTACGAGCAGTACTTC,CASSSPGTGLYEQYF
TRBJ2-3,.,once,TRBV7-9,TGTGCCACCCGCGGAGGAGTCGCAGATACGCAGTATTTT,CATRGGVADTQYF
TRBJ1-5,.,few,TRBV7-2,TGTGCCAGCAGCTTTGGACCCCCACAGCCCCAGCATTTT,CASSFGPPQPQHF
TRBJ1-5,TRBD1,.,TRBV6-5,TGTGCCAGCAGTTACGGAGGGACAGATAGCAATCAGCCCCAGCATTTT,CASSYGGTDSNQPQHF
TRBJ2-1,.,.,TRBV5-4,TGTGCCAGCAGCTTGGGACTGGCGAAGGATGAGCAGTTCTTC,CASSLGLAKDEQFF
TRBJ2-5,.,.,TRBV27,TGTGCCAGCAGCACGGACAGCGAAGAGACCCAGTACTTC,CASSTDSEETQYF
TRBJ2-7,.,.,TRBV5-6,TGTGCCAGCAAAAAGGGGGAGCGCTACGAGCAGTACTTC,CASKKGERYEQYF
TRBJ2-7,.,.,TRBV7-9,TGTGCCAGCAGCTTAGGGGTGGAGGGCGAGCAGTACTTC,CASSLGVEGEQYF
TRBJ2-5,TRBD2,.,TRBV4-1,TGCGCCAGCAGCATCAGACTAGCGGGTTTCGAAGAGACCCAGTACTTC,CASSIRLAGFEETQYF
TRBJ2-7,.,.,TRBV6-6,TGTGCCAGCGTGGGGACAAATTTCTACGAGCAGTACTTC,CASVGTNFYEQYF
TRBJ1-2,TRBD1,once,TRBV9,TGTGCCAGCAGCGTAGGGGACAGTGGGTCTGGCTACACCTTC,CASSVGDSGSGYTF
TRBJ2-2,.,.,TRBV18,TGTGCCAGCTCACCACCGATTGGTACCGGGGAGCTGTTTTTT,CASSPPIGTGELFF
TRBJ1-1,.,.,TRBV11-2,TGTGCCAGCAGTTTTAAAGGTGATGGGAACACTGAAGCTTTCTTT,CASSFKGDGNTEAFF
TRBJ2-7,.,.,TRBV19,TGTGCCAGTAGTATTGGGACCGCAAGCTCCTACGAGCAGTACTTC,CASSIGTASSYEQYF
TRBJ2-3,.,.,TRBV11-2,TGTGCCAGCAGCTTAGTCCCACTCCCCGGGCCAGATACGCAGTATTTT,CASSLVPLPGPDTQYF
TRBJ1-4,TRBD1,once,TRBV28,TGTGCCAGCAGTCCCGGGACAGGCCTCGATGAAAAACTGTTTTTT,CASSPGTGLDEKLFF
TRBJ1-5,.,.,TRBV7-9,TGTGCCAGCAGCTCAGACACGCATAGCAATCAGCCCCAGCATTTT,CASSSDTHSNQPQHF
TRBJ2-5,TRBD2,.,TRBV5-4,TGTGCCAGCAGCTTGGCGGGGGGGCAAGAGACCCAGTACTTC,CASSLAGGQETQYF
TRBJ2-7,.,.,TRBV6-6,TGTGCCAGCAGTTACGTACTCTCCTCCTACGAGCAGTACTTC,CASSYVLSSYEQYF
TRBJ1-3,.,.,TRBV25-1,TGTGCCAGCAGTGAAGGGACAATTGGAAACACCATATATTTT,CASSEGTIGNTIYF
TRBJ1-4,.,.,TRBV6-5,TGTGCCAGCAGTTACTCGAGCACCAATGAAAAACTGTTTTTT,CASSYSSTNEKLFF
TRBJ2-1,TRBD2,.,TRBV6-5,TGTGCCAGCAGTTACTCCACTAGCGGGAGCAATGAGCAGTTCTTC,CASSYSTSGSNEQFF
TRBJ1-1,.,.,TRBV7-2,TGTGCCAGCAGCCGACAGACGACTGAAGCTTTCTTT,CASSRQTTEAFF
TRBJ2-1,.,.,TRBV29-1,TGCAGCGTCGTTGGATCCTCCTACAATGAGCAGTTCTTC,CSVVGSSYNEQFF
TRBJ1-1,TRBD1,.,TRBV30,TGTGCCTACACAGGGGGCGCGGTAAACACTGAAGCTTTCTTT,CAYTGGAVNTEAFF
TRBJ1-5,TRBD1,.,TRBV15,TGTGCCACCCGCCGGGACAGGGAGGTCAATCAGCCCCAGCATTTT,CATRRDREVNQPQHF
TRBJ2-7,.,.,TRBV4-1,TGCGCCAGCAGCCAAGCGGACAGCTACGAGCAGTACTTC,CASSQADSYEQYF